This TCR beta chain was recovered during a study of blood T cells in healthy people across ages. The study, taken as a whole, reports: Long-lived donors carried more naive CD4+ cells and greater diversity than aged donors. PBMCs that were unsorted prevented a conclusive naive versus antigen-experienced comparison.

The CDR3 spans 20 residues. CDR1 and CDR2 from the germline V gene are SGHTA and FQGNSA. The V and J ends lost 1 base and 6 bases, in that order; junction bases with no gene match: 17. This clonotype was counted only a few times. Its antigen is unknown. A J-beta primer mix and a sample-barcoded 5' primer were used in a second PCR of roughly 6 to 11 cycles. Every single cDNA molecule received a tag from a template-switch adaptor with 12 random nucleotides. One entry per CDR3 protein, called by TCRdb with MiXCR from the 5' RACE reads. The sample lists approximately 790,000 distinct CDR3 sequences; around 62% were seen once. Collection of 9.5 to 10 milliliters of peripheral blood was performed for each donor.

Sequencing was performed on blood. The V call is TRBV7-2, the J call TRBJ2-3; 12 bases agree with TRBD1. The receptor's source is a man younger than 40 in good health. In nucleotides, the CDR3 is TGTGCCAGCAGCTTAGTAATGTCCTTGGGGACAGGGGGCTTATTGGATACGCAGTATTTT. This gives the protein CASSLVMSLGTGGLLDTQYF.